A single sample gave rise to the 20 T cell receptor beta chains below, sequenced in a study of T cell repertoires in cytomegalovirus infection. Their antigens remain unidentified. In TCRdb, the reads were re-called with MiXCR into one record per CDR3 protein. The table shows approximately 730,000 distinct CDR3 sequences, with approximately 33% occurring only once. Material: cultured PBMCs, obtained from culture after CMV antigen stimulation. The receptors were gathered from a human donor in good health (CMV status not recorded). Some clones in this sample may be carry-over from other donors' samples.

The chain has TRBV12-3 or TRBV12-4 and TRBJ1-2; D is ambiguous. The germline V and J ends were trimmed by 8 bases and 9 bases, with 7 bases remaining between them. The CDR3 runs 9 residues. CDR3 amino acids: CASGARYTF. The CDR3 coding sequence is TGTGCCAGCGGTGCCCGCTACACCTTC.

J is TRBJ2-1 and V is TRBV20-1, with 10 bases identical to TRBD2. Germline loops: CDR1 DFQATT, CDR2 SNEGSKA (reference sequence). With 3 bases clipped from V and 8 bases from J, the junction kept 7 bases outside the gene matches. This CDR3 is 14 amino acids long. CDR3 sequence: CSASSGLAGDEQFF. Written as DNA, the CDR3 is TGCAGTGCTAGCTCGGGTCTAGCGGGAGATGAGCAGTTCTTC.

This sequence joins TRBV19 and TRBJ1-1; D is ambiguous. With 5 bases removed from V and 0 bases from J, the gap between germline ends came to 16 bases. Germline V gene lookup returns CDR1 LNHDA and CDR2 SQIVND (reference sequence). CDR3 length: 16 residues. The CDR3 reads CASSPRWRKMNTEAFF. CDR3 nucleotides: TGTGCCAGTAGTCCCCGGTGGAGAAAAATGAACACTGAAGCTTTCTTT.

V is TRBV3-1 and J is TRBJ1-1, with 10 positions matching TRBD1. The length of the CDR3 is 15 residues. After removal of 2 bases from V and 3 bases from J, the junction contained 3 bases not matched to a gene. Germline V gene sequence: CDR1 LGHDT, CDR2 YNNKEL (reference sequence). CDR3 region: CASSQRDRGHTEAFF. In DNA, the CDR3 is TGTGCCAGCAGCCAACGAGACAGGGGGCACACTGAAGCTTTCTTT.

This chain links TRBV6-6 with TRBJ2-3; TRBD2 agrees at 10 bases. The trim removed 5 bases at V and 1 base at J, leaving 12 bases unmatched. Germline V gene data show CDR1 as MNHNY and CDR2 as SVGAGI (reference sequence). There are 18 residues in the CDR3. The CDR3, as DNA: TGTGCCAGCAGTGCGTTAGCGGGGGGAGCCCTTGGCACAGATACGCAGTATTTT. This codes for CASSALAGGALGTDTQYF.

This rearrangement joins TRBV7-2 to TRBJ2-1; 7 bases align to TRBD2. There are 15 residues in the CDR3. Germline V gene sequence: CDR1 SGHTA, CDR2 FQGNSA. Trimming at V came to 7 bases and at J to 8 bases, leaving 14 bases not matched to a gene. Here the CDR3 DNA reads TGTGCCAGCACCATTCTAGCGGCCGCGGTCCATGAGCAGTTCTTC. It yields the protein CASTILAAAVHEQFF.

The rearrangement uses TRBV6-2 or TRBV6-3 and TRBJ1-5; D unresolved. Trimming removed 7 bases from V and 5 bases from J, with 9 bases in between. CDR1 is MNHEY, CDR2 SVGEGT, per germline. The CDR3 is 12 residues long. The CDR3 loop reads CASTREDQPQHF. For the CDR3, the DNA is TGTGCCAGCACCAGAGAAGATCAGCCCCAGCATTTT.

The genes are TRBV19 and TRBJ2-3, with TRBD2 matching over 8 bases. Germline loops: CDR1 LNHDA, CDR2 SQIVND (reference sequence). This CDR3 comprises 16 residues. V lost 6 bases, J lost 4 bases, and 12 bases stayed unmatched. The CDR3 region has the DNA TGTGCCAGTAGAAGCGTCGCGGGAGGACGCCCAGATACGCAGTATTTT. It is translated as CASRSVAGGRPDTQYF.

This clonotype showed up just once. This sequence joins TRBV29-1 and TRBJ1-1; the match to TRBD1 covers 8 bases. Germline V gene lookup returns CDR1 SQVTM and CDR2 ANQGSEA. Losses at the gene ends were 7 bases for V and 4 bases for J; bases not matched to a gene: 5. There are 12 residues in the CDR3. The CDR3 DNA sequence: TGCAGCGACCTAACAGGGGGCACTGAAGCTTTCTTT. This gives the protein CSDLTGGTEAFF.

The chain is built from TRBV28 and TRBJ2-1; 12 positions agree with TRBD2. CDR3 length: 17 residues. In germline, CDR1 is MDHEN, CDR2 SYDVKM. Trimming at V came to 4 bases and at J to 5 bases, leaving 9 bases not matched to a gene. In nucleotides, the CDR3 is TGTGCCAGCAGTTCCCCCCGGACTAGCGGGACGGACAATGAGCAGTTCTTC. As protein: CASSSPRTSGTDNEQFF. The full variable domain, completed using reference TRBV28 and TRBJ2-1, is DVKVTQSSRYLVKRTGEKVFLECVQDMDHENMFWYRQDPGLGLRLIYFSYDVKMKEKGDIPEGYSVSREKKERFSLILESASTNQTSMYLCASSSPRTSGTDNEQFFGPGTRLTVL.

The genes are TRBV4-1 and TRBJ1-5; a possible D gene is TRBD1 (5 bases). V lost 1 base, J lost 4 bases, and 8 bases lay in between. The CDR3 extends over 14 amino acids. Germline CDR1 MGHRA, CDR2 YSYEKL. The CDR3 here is CASSQVSGNQPQHF. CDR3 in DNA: TGCGCCAGCAGCCAAGTGTCAGGGAATCAGCCCCAGCATTTT.

The CDR3 DNA is TGTGCCACCAGCAGAGGACGGACCCCCTACGAGCAGTACTTC. Translation gives CATSRGRTPYEQYF. This chain connects TRBV15 to TRBJ2-7; D unresolved. The CDR3 spans 14 residues. V was cut by 1 base and J by 2 bases, with 9 bases left in between. CDR1 LNHNV and CDR2 YYDKDF come from the germline V gene (reference sequence).

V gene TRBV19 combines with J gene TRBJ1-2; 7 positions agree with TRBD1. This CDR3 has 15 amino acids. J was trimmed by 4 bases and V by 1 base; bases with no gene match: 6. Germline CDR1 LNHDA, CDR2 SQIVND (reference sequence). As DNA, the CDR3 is TGTGCCAGTAGTATAGTCCCCGGACAGGTCTATGGCTACACCTTC. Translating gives CASSIVPGQVYGYTF.

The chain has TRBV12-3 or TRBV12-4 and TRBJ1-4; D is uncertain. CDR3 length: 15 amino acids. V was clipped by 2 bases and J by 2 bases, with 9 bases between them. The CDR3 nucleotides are TGTGCCAGCAGTTTATATCTGGGTACTAATGAAAAACTGTTTTTT. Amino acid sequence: CASSLYLGTNEKLFF.

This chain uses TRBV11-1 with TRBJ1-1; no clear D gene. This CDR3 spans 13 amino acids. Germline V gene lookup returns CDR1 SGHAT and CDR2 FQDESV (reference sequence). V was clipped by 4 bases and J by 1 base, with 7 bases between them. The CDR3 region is CASSSWSNTEAFF. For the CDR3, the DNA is TGTGCCAGCAGCTCTTGGTCGAACACTGAAGCTTTCTTT.

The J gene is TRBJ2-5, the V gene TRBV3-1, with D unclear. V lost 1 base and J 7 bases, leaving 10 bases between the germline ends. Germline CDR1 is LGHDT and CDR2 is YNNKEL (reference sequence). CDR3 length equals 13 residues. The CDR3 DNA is TGTGCCAGCAGCCAAGTCTCAGACGGGACCCAGTACTTC. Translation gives CASSQVSDGTQYF.

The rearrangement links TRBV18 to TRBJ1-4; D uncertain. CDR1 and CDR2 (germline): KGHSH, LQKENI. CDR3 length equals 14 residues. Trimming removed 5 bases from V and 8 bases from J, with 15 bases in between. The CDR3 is CASSTGSRTEKLFF. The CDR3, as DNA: TGTGCCAGCTCAACCGGGTCCCGGACCGAAAAACTGTTTTTT.

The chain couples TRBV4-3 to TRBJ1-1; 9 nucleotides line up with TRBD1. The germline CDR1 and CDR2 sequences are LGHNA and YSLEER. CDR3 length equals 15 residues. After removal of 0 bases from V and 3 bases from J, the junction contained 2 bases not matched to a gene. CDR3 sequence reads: CASSQDRTGDTEAFF. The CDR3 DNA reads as TGCGCCAGCAGCCAAGATAGGACAGGGGACACTGAAGCTTTCTTT.

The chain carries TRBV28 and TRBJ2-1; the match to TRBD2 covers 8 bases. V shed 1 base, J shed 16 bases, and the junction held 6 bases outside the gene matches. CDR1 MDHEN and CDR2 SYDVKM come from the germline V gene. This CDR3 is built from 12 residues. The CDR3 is CASSLLGTRVFF. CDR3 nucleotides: TGTGCCAGCAGTTTATTGGGGACTAGGGTCTTCTTC.

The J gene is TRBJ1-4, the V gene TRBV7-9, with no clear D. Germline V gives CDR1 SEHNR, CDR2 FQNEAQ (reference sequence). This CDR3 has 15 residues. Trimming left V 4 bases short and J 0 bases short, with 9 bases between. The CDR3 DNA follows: TGTGCCAGCAGCTACACAGCCACAACTAATGAAAAACTGTTTTTT. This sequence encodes CASSYTATTNEKLFF. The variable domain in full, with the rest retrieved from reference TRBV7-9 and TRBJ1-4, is DTGVSQNPRHKITKRGQNVTFRCDPISEHNRLYWYRQTLGQGPEFLTYFQNEAQLEKSRLLSDRFSAERPKGSFSTLEIQRTEQGDSAMYLCASSYTATTNEKLFFGSGTQLSVL.